A single sample is the source of the 30 T cell receptor beta chains below, sequenced in a study of T cell responses to AZD1222 COVID-19 vaccine. Measured with immunoSEQ multiplex PCR; TCRdb has only the in-frame clones, and not every one. Of 140,000 to 150,000 clones in the sample, around 90% are singletons; the top ten hold more than 3.5%. The sequenced sample was peripheral blood, obtained on day 0 of AZD1222 vaccination. Source of these receptors: an adult in good health.

On this clone itself: One end of the junction is discordant with germline, which a read error may explain. J is TRBJ2-1 and V is TRBV9, with D perhaps matching TRBD2 (6 bases). The CDR3 covers 14 residues. Per the germline V gene, CDR1 is SGDLS and CDR2 is YYNGEE. The CDR3 region has the DNA TGTGCCAGCAGCCCCACTAGCTCCCACAATGAGCAGTTCTTC. Translation: CASSPTSSHNEQFF.

The chain couples TRBV30 to TRBJ1-3; 7 nucleotides align to TRBD1. Germline trimming cut 3 bases from V and 6 bases from J; bases unmatched to any gene: 8. Germline CDR1 and CDR2: GTSNPN and SVGIG (reference sequence). The CDR3 consists of 14 residues. The CDR3 DNA reads as TGTGCCTGGAGGGGACAGTCTAAGAAAAACACCATATATTTT. It encodes CAWRGQSKKNTIYF.

The chain joins TRBV5-1 to TRBJ2-1, with no clear D. The V gene's germline CDR1 is SGHRS and CDR2 YFSETQ. Trimming shortened V by 0 bases and J by 1 base, and 8 bases separated the two germline ends. The CDR3 is 15 amino acids. The CDR3 spells CASSLGSQSYNEQFF. The CDR3 coding sequence is TGCGCCAGCAGCTTGGGTTCCCAATCCTACAATGAGCAGTTCTTC.

This clone has just one count. The J gene is TRBJ1-1, the V gene TRBV30, with D possibly being TRBD1 (6 bases). Germline V gene sequence: CDR1 GTSNPN, CDR2 SVGIG (reference sequence). This CDR3 has 14 amino acids. Trimming removed 6 bases from V and 3 bases from J, with 17 bases in between. CDR3 in DNA: TGTGCCTGCGACTCAAGGGGGTGGGACACTGAAGCTTTCTTT. Translation gives CACDSRGWDTEAFF.

The chain recombines TRBV10-3 with TRBJ2-6; D gene ambiguous. The germline V and J ends were trimmed by 3 bases and 2 bases, with 5 bases remaining between them. The CDR3 sequence is 14 residues long. CDR1 and CDR2 from the germline V gene are ENHRY and SYGVKD. Here the CDR3 reads CAISESTGANVLTF. For the CDR3, the DNA is TGTGCCATCAGTGAATCGACTGGGGCCAACGTCCTGACTTTC.

The chain has TRBV7-6 and TRBJ2-7, with unresolved D. CDR1 SGHVS and CDR2 FNYEAQ come from the germline V gene. V was shortened by 5 bases and J by 1 base, with 9 bases between the two germline ends. The CDR3 spans 13 residues. CDR3 nucleotides: TGTGCCAGCAGCCTACTGGGGTCCTACGAGCAGTACTTC. Translation: CASSLLGSYEQYF.

The chain joins TRBV7-9 to TRBJ1-1, with D possibly being TRBD1 (6 bases). The CDR3 contains 15 residues. Trimming took 5 bases from V and 3 from J, leaving 16 bases between them. Germline CDR1 SEHNR, CDR2 FQNEAQ (reference sequence). The CDR3 region has the DNA TGTGCCAGCAGCCTAGGGGGGCAGGGGTACACTGAAGCTTTCTTT. This codes for CASSLGGQGYTEAFF.

The chain joins TRBV11-2 to TRBJ2-7, with D possibly TRBD2 on 5 matching bases. The CDR3 is made up of 16 amino acids. Germline V gene data show CDR1 as SGHAT and CDR2 as FQNNGV. The germline V and J ends were trimmed by 0 bases and 6 bases, with 18 bases remaining between them. The CDR3 region is CASSLEAGESSVEQYF. The CDR3 nucleotides read TGTGCCAGCAGCTTAGAGGCTGGGGAGTCCTCGGTCGAGCAGTACTTC. The full variable domain, with the rest looked up from reference TRBV11-2 and TRBJ2-7, is EAGVAQSPRYKIIEKRQSVAFWCNPISGHATLYWYQQILGQGPKLLIQFQNNGVVDDSQLPKDRFSAERLKGVDSTLKIQPAKLEDSAVYLCASSLEAGESSVEQYFGPGTRLTVT.

The J gene is TRBJ2-1, the V gene TRBV27; 10 bases align to TRBD2. This CDR3 is 15 amino acids long. CDR1 and CDR2 from the germline V gene are MNHEY and SMNVEV (reference sequence). Trimming at V came to 5 bases and at J to 7 bases, leaving 8 bases not matched to a gene. For the CDR3, the DNA is TGTGCCAGCAGTCTAACCCCTAGCGGGAGAAATGAGCAGTTCTTC. As protein: CASSLTPSGRNEQFF.

J is TRBJ2-7 and V is TRBV18, with TRBD2 as a possible D gene (5 bases). Trimming cost V 3 bases and J 4 bases, with 19 bases left between them. The CDR3 sequence is 16 residues long. Germline assignment: CDR1 KGHSH and CDR2 LQKENI. CDR3 residues: CASSPVRAISAYEQYF. The DNA for the CDR3 is TGTGCCAGCTCACCGGTGCGGGCAATCTCTGCGTACGAGCAGTACTTC.

V usage is TRBV30 and J usage is TRBJ2-5; D not resolved. This CDR3 spans 16 amino acids. V was clipped by 2 bases and J by 1 base, with 17 bases between them. Per the germline V gene, CDR1 is GTSNPN and CDR2 is SVGIG (reference sequence). The chain's CDR3 is CAWSLRLRTTQETQYF. The CDR3 DNA sequence: TGTGCCTGGAGTCTCCGGCTCAGGACGACCCAAGAGACCCAGTACTTC.

The gene calls are TRBV12-3 or TRBV12-4 and TRBJ2-2; D call uncertain. Trimming cost V 1 base and J 9 bases, with 9 bases left between them. The CDR3 has 13 residues. As DNA, the CDR3 is TGTGCCAGCAGTTTAGGGCTGTGGCGGGAGCTGTTTTTT. As protein: CASSLGLWRELFF.

The chain employs TRBV4-1 and TRBJ1-3, with unresolved D. Germline CDR1 reads MGHRA; CDR2 reads YSYEKL. The CDR3 has 14 residues. V lost 0 bases and J 4 bases, leaving 7 bases between the germline ends. CDR3 protein: CASSQERSGNTIYF. CDR3 nucleotide sequence: TGCGCCAGCAGCCAAGAAAGGTCCGGAAACACCATATATTTT.

The chain couples TRBV6-5 to TRBJ1-3; D gene uncertain. This CDR3 spans 14 amino acids. Trimming left V 7 bases short and J 2 bases short, with 12 bases between. In germline, CDR1 is MNHEY, CDR2 SVGAGI. The CDR3 DNA sequence: TGTGCCAGCACACCTTATGGAACTGGAAACACCATATATTTT. It codes for CASTPYGTGNTIYF.

The rearrangement uses TRBV9 and TRBJ2-1; 10 bases are a match to TRBD2. This CDR3 is built from 15 residues. V was clipped by 7 bases and J by 8 bases; unmatched bases: 12. From germline, CDR1 is SGDLS and CDR2 YYNGEE. The CDR3 DNA is TGTGCCAGCGCCTTGGGGCTAGCGGGAGTCGATGAGCAGTTCTTC. It is translated as CASALGLAGVDEQFF.

The chain employs TRBV12-3 or TRBV12-4 and TRBJ2-4; TRBD2 matches 8 bases. With V trimmed by 6 bases and J by 7 bases, 5 bases remained unmatched. The CDR3 runs 13 residues. In nucleotides, the CDR3 is TGTGCCAGCAGCGGACTAGCCCTTAACATTCAGTACTTC. Protein sequence: CASSGLALNIQYF.

The gene calls are TRBV18 and TRBJ2-3; D call uncertain. Trimming left V 2 bases short and J 6 bases short, with 15 bases between. This CDR3 is built from 15 residues. In germline, CDR1 is KGHSH, CDR2 LQKENI. CDR3 nucleotides: TGTGCCAGCTCACCAAGGGCCCGACCCACGGATACGCAGTATTTT. Translated: CASSPRARPTDTQYF.

This clone was observed once. This chain joins TRBV29-1 and TRBJ2-1; 9 positions match TRBD2. The CDR3 runs 14 residues. Germline lookup yields CDR1 SQVTM and CDR2 ANQGSEA. The J segment lost 7 bases and the V segment lost 3 bases, leaving 7 bases of the junction unmatched. The CDR3 sequence: CSVDTSGLSNEQFF. The CDR3 nucleotides are TGCAGCGTTGACACTAGCGGGTTGAGTAATGAGCAGTTCTTC.

The chain recombines TRBV14 with TRBJ1-1, with D unclear. The V end was cut by 6 bases, the J end by 11 bases, with 19 bases between. CDR3 length equals 13 residues. The germline CDR1 and CDR2 sequences are SGHDN and FVKESK. In nucleotides, the CDR3 is TGTGCCAGCAGTCCCCCGCCGGGAGGAAGGGCTTTCTTT. Translation: CASSPPPGGRAFF.

V usage is TRBV28 and J usage is TRBJ2-5; possibly TRBD1 or TRBD2 for D (5 bases each). Germline CDR1 and CDR2: MDHEN and SYDVKM. This CDR3 is built from 15 residues. Trimming removed 2 bases at V and 4 bases at J, with 14 bases between. In nucleotides, the CDR3 is TGTGCCAGCAGTTTAGGGGGAGTAAGTCGAGAGACCCAGTACTTC. Translation: CASSLGGVSRETQYF.

The chain is built from TRBV10-1 and TRBJ2-7; 7 bases align to TRBD2. Unmatched junction bases numbered 6, after V lost 3 bases and J lost 4 bases. The CDR3 is made up of 14 amino acids. Germline CDR1 and CDR2: WNHNN and SYGVQD (reference sequence). CDR3 region: CASSDGGSVYEQYF. DNA for the CDR3: TGCGCCAGCAGTGACGGCGGGAGTGTGTACGAGCAGTACTTC.

V and J are TRBV6-5 and TRBJ2-3, with 7 bases lining up with TRBD2. The CDR3 runs to 14 residues. Trimming removed 11 bases from V and 2 bases from J; junction bases left unmatched: 10. Looked up from germline, CDR1 is MNHEY and CDR2 is SVGAGI. The CDR3 sequence: CAASGEGHTDTQYF. Written as DNA, the CDR3 is TGTGCCGCGTCGGGGGAGGGCCACACAGATACGCAGTATTTT.

The chain is built from TRBV12-3 or TRBV12-4 and TRBJ2-1; 7 bases are a match to TRBD1. The junction had 7 bases not matched to a gene; V was cut back by 7 bases and J by 7 bases. The CDR3 has 13 amino acids. The CDR3 bases are TGTGCCAGCACCCCCCTGACAGGGAATGAGCAGTTCTTC. As protein: CASTPLTGNEQFF.

This clone was counted only a few times. The CDR3 loop is CASRDLYSNQPQHF. CDR3 in DNA: TGTGCCAGCAGAGACCTATATAGCAATCAGCCCCAGCATTTT. This sequence joins TRBV2 and TRBJ1-5; no definite D call. The CDR3 is 14 amino acids. Germline CDR1 is SNHLY and CDR2 is FYNNEI. Trimming stripped 6 bases from V and 0 bases from J, with 9 bases between.

This chain connects TRBV5-4 to TRBJ2-2, with TRBD2 matching 13 bases. This CDR3 contains 16 residues. V dropped 2 bases and J dropped 6; count of bases not matched to a gene: 4. Germline V gene lookup returns CDR1 SGHNT and CDR2 YYREEE (reference sequence). CDR3 sequence: CASSFGLAGVAGELFF. CDR3 coding DNA: TGTGCCAGCAGCTTCGGACTAGCGGGAGTGGCCGGGGAGCTGTTTTTT.

The genes are TRBV27 and TRBJ2-1; D may be TRBD2 (5 bases). CDR1 MNHEY and CDR2 SMNVEV come from the germline V gene (reference sequence). The CDR3 loop spans 16 amino acids. Trimming left V 2 bases short and J 10 bases short, with 21 bases between. CDR3 amino acids: CASSLDRRGSSGEQFF. CDR3 nucleotide sequence: TGTGCCAGCAGTTTAGATCGTCGAGGGAGCAGTGGGGAGCAGTTCTTC.

The V gene is TRBV7-9, the J gene TRBJ2-7, with D perhaps TRBD1 or TRBD2 (5 bases each). CDR1 SEHNR and CDR2 FQNEAQ come from the germline V gene (reference sequence). V shed 1 base and J shed 3 bases, with 10 bases lying between them. This CDR3 is built from 14 residues. The CDR3 nucleotides read TGTGCCAGCAGCTTAGTGGAGAGGGGCTACGAGCAGTACTTC. It translates to CASSLVERGYEQYF.

The genes are TRBV5-5 and TRBJ2-7; TRBD2 might be the D (5 bases). This CDR3 has 12 amino acids. V was clipped by 5 bases and J by 3 bases, with 9 bases between them. Germline CDR1 and CDR2: SGHKS and YYEKEE (reference sequence). The CDR3 reads CASREAHYEQYF. As DNA, the CDR3 is TGTGCCAGCAGGGAGGCCCACTACGAGCAGTACTTC.

The V and J genes are TRBV12-3 or TRBV12-4 and TRBJ2-7; D may be TRBD2 (6 bases). Between the trimmed V and J ends, which lost 8 bases and 6 bases, there was a span of 17 bases. The CDR3 totals 13 residues. CDR3 coding DNA: TGTGCCAGCGGGAGGTTCGCAGGGCGCGAGCAGTACTTC. It yields the protein CASGRFAGREQYF.

The chain uses TRBV5-4 and TRBJ2-2; D is unclear. V was pared by 4 bases and J by 1 base, with 5 bases between. Germline V CDR1 and CDR2: SGHNT, YYREEE (reference sequence). This CDR3 comprises 13 residues. The CDR3 is CASSPRNTGELFF. CDR3 sequence (DNA): TGTGCCAGCAGCCCCAGGAACACCGGGGAGCTGTTTTTT.